This T cell receptor beta chain came from a study of T-cell memory formation after mild COVID-19. Points from the study as a whole: Cross-reactive memory seemingly joined, as some responding clones were found in pre-infection memory.

TCRdb redid the calling of the 5' RACE reads with MiXCR, one entry per CDR3 protein. The sample contains 450,000 or so distinct CDR3 sequences, 20% of which appear only once. The CDR3 is made up of 14 amino acids. Trimming took 2 bases from V and 6 from J; bases not matched to a gene: 6. Germline values: CDR1 MNHEY, CDR2 SMNVEV (reference sequence). In regard to this clonotype: The antigen is undetermined.

Material for sequencing was PBMCs or a T cell subset sorted from them (not recorded which). The V and J genes are TRBV27 and TRBJ2-5; 7 bases are a match to TRBD1. The TCR was taken from an adult woman who had mild COVID-19 (a few samples of this study predate the infection). Cell type and time point are not known. The CDR3 protein is CASSLADRAQTQYF. In DNA, the CDR3 is TGTGCCAGCAGTTTAGCCGACAGGGCACAGACCCAGTACTTC.